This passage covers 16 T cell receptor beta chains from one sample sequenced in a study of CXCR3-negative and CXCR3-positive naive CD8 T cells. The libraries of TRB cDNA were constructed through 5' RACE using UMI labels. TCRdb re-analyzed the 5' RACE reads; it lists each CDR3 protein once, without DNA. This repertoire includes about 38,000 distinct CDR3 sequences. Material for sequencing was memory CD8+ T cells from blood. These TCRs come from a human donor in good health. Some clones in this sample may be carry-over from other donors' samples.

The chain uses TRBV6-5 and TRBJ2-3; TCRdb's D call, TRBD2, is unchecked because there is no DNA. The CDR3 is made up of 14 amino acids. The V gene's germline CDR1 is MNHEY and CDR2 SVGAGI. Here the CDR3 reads CASALGREEDTQYF.

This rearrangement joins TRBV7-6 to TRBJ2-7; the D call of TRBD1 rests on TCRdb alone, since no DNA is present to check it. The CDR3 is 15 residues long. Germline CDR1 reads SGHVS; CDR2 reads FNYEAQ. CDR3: CASSLGGGSIYEQYF.

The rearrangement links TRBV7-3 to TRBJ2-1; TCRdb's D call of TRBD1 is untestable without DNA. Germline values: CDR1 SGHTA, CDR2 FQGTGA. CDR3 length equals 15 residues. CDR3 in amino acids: CASSLSGTGDNEQFF. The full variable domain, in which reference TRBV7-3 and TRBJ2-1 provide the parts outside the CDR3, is GAGVSQTPSNKVTEKGKYVELRCDPISGHTALYWYRQSLGQGPEFLIYFQGTGAADDSGLPNDRFFAVRPEGSVSTLKIQRTERGDSAVYLCASSLSGTGDNEQFFGPGTRLTVL.

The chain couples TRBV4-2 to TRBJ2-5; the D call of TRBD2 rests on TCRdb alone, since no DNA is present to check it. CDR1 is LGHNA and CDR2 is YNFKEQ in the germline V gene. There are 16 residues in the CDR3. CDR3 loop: CASSQEPAGGPETQYF.

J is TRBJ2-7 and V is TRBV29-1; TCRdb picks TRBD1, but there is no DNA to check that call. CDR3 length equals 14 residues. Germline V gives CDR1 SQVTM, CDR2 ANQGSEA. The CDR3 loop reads CSAVHSGMGGEQYF.

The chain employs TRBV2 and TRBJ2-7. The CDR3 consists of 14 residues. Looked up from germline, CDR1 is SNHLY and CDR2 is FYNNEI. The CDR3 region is CASSQTGTSYEQYF.

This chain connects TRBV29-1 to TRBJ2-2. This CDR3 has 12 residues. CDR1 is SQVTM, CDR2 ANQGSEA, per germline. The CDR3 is CSVVGNTGELFF.

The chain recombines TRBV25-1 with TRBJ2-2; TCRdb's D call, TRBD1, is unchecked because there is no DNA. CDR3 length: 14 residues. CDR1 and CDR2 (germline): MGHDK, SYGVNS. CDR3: CASSGRDSTGELFF.

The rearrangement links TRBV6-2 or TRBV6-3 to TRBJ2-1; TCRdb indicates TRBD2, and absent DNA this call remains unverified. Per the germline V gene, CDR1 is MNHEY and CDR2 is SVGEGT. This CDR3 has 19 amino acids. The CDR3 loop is CASSYERGTSGDRYNEQFF.

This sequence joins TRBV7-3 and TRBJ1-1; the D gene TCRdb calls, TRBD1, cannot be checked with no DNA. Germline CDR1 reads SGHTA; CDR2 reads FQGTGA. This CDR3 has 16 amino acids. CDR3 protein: CASSFGTGVMNTEAFF.

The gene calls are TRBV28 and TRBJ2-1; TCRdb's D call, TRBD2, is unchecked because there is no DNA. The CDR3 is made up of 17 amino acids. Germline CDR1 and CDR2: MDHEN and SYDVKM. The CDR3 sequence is CASSPSVLGSYNNEQFF. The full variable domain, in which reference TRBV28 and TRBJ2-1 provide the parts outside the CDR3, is DVKVTQSSRYLVKRTGEKVFLECVQDMDHENMFWYRQDPGLGLRLIYFSYDVKMKEKGDIPEGYSVSREKKERFSLILESASTNQTSMYLCASSPSVLGSYNNEQFFGPGTRLTVL.

Here the CDR3 reads CSAYRVLPTGANVLTF. V is TRBV20-1 and J is TRBJ2-6; TCRdb proposes TRBD1, but this gene call is untestable without DNA. CDR3 size: 16 residues. The germline V gene has CDR1 DFQATT and CDR2 SNEGSKA (reference sequence).

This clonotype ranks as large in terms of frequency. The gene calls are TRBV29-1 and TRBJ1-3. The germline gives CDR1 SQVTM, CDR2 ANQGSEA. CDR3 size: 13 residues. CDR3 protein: CSVETDSGNTIYF.

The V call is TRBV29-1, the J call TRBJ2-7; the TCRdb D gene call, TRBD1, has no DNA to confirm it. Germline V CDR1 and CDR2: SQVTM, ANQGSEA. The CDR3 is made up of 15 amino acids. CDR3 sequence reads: CSVELLDRIPYEQYF.

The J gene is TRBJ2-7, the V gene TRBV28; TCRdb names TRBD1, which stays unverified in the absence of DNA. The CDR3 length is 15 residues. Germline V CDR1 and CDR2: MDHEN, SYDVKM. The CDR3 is CASSLQGTSAHEQYF.

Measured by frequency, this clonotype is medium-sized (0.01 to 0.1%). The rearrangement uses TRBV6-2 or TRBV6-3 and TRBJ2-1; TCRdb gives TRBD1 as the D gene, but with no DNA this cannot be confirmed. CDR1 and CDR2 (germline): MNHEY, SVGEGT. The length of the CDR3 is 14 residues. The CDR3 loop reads CASSYQPGANEQFF.